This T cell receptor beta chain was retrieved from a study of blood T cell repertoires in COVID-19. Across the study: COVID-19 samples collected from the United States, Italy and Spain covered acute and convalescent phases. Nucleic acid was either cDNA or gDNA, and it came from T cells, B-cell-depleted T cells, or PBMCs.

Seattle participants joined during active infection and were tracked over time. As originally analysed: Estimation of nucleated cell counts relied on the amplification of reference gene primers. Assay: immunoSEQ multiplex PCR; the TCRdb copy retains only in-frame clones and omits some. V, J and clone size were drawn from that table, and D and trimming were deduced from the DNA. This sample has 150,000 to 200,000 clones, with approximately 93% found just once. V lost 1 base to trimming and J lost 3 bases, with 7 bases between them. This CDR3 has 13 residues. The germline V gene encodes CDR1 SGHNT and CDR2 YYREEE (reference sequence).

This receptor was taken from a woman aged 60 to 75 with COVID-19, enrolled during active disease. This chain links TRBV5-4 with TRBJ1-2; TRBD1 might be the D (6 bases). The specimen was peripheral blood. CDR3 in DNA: TGTGCCAGCAGCTTGCCAGGGGACTATGGCTACACCTTC. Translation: CASSLPGDYGYTF.